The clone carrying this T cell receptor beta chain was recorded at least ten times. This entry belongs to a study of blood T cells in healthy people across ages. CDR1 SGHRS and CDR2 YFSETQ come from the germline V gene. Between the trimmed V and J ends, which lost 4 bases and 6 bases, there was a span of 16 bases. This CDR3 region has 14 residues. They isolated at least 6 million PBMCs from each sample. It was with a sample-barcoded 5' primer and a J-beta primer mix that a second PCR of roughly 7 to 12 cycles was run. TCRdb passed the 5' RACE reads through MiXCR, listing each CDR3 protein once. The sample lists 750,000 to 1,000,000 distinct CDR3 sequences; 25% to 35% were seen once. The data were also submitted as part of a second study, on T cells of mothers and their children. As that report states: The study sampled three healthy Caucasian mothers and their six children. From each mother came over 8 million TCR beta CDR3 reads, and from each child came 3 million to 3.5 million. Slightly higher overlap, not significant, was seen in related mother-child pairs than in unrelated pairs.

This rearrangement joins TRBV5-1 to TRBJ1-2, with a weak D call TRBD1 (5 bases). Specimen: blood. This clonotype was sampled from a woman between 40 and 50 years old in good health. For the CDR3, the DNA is TGCGCCAGCAGCCGCCTGGCAGGGCTGGATGGCTACACCTTC. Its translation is CASSRLAGLDGYTF.